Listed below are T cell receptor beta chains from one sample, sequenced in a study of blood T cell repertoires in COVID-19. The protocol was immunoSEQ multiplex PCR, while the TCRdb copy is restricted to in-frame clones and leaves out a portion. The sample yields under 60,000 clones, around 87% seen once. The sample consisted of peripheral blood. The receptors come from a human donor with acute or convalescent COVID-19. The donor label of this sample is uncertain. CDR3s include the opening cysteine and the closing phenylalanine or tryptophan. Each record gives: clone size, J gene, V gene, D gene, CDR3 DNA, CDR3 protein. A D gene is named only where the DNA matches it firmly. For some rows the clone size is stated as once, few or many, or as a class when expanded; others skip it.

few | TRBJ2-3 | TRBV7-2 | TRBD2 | TGTGCCAGCAGCTCGAACGGACTAGTCACGACAGATACGCAGTATTTT | CASSSNGLVTTDTQYF
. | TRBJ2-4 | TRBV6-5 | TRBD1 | TGTGCCAGCAGTTACGGACAGGGCCGAAACATTCAGTACTTC | CASSYGQGRNIQYF
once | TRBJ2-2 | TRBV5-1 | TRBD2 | TGCGCCAGCACCCCGGGAGGGGGGATCACCGGGGAGCTGTTTTTT | CASTPGGGITGELFF
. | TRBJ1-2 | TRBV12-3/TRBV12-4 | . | TGTGCCAGCAGTCTACGACAGGAGTATGGCTACACCTTC | CASSLRQEYGYTF
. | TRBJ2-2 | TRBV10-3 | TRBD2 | TGTGCCATCACCGGACTAGAGGGCGGGGAGCTGTTTTTT | CAITGLEGGELFF
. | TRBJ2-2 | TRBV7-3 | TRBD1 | TGTGCCAGCAGCCCCGGACAGGGCTGGAACGGGGAGCTGTTTTTT | CASSPGQGWNGELFF
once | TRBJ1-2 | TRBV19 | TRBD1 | TGTGCCAGTAGTCGGACAGGGGACTATGGCTACACCTTC | CASSRTGDYGYTF
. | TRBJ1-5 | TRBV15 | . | TGTGCCACCAGCACCCAGACCCAGAGGAGGCGGAATCAGCCCCAGCATTTT | CATSTQTQRRRNQPQHF
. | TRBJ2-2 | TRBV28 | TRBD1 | TGTGCCAGCAGGGGGGACAGGGTGCAGGGCACCGGGGAGCTGTTTTTT | CASRGDRVQGTGELFF
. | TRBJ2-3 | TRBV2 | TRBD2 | TGTGCCGACGGAGCGGGGGAGACCTCAGATACGCAGTATTTT | CADGAGETSDTQYF
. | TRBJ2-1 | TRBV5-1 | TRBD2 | TGCGCCAGCAGCACTAGCGGGAGGTGGCGCAATGAGCAGTTCTTC | CASSTSGRWRNEQFF
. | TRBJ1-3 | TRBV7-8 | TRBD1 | TGTGCCAGCAGCTTAGCACAGGGGCCTGGAAACACCATATATTTT | CASSLAQGPGNTIYF
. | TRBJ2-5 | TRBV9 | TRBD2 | TGTGCCAGCAGCGAGGGACTAGCGGGGGGATGGGAGACCCAGTACTTC | CASSEGLAGGWETQYF
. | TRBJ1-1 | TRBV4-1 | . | TGCGCCAGCAGCCAACCCCAGAACACTGAAGCTTTCTTT | CASSQPQNTEAFF
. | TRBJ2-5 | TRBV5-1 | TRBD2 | TGCGCCAGCTGTCAGATAGCGGGAGTAGAGACCCAGTACTTC | CASCQIAGVETQYF
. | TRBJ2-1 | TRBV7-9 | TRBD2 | TGTGCCAGCAGCTACACGACTAGCGGGAGGGGGAACTCCTACAATGAGCAGTTCTTC | CASSYTTSGRGNSYNEQFF
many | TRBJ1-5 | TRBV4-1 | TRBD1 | TGCGCCAGCAGCCAACCTGACAGGGGCAACAATCAGCCCCAGCATTTT | CASSQPDRGNNQPQHF
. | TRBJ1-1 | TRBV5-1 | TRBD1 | TGCGCCAGCAACCGACAGGGGCAGGAAACTGAAGCTTTCTTT | CASNRQGQETEAFF
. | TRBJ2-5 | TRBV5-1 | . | TGCGCCAGCAGCTCGACCACAGGCTCCCAAGAGACCCAGTACTTC | CASSSTTGSQETQYF
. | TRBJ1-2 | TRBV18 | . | TGTGCCAGCTCGCGCGGGACGCCCGAGCAACAGGCCTATGGCTACACCTTC | CASSRGTPEQQAYGYTF
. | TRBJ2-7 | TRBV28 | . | TGTGCTAGCCACGGGACCTACGAGCAGTACTTC | CASHGTYEQYF
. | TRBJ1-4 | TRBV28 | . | TGTGCCAGCATTTCATGGGGAAGGGGCACTAATGAAAAACTGTTTTTT | CASISWGRGTNEKLFF
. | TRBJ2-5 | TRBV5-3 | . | TGTGCCAGAAGCTTGGCCCGCTGCAGGGCCAGAGAGACCCAGTACTTC | CARSLARCRARETQYF
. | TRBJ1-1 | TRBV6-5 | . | TGTGCCAGCAGTTACCATCGACAGGAGAACACTGAAGCTTTCTTT | CASSYHRQENTEAFF
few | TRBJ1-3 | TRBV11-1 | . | TGTGCCAGCAGCTTAGCCGGCAGGAACTCTGGAAACACCATATATTTT | CASSLAGRNSGNTIYF
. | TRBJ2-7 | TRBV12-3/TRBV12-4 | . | TGTGCCAGCTCCTCGGGGAGCTCCTACGAGCAGTACTTC | CASSSGSSYEQYF
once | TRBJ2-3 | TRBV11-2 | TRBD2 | TGTGCCAGCAGCTTATCTCCGGGACTACACACAGATACGCAGTATTTT | CASSLSPGLHTDTQYF
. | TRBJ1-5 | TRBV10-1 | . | TGCGCCAGCATGGGGCGCAATCAGCCCCAGCATTTT | CASMGRNQPQHF
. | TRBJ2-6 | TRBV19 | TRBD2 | TGTGCCAGTAGTATCAATGGACTAGCGGGAGCGATTGGGGCCAACGTCCTGACTTTC | CASSINGLAGAIGANVLTF
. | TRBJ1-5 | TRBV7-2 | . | TGTGCCAGCAGCTTGAGTCAGGGGATGCCCCAGCATTTT | CASSLSQGMPQHF
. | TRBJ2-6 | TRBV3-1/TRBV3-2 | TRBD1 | TGTGCCAGCAGCCCGGACAGGGGAGGGGCTACTGGGGCCAACGTCCTGACTTTC | CASSPDRGGATGANVLTF
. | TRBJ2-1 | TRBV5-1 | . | TGCGCCAGCAGCTCGGAGGGACTCAATGAGCAGTTCTTC | CASSSEGLNEQFF
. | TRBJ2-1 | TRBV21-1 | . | TGTGCCAGCAGCAAAGTGACTAGCGGTTCCTACAATGAGCAGTTCTTC | CASSKVTSGSYNEQFF
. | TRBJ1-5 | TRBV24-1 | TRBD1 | TGTGCCACCAGTGAGGCGAGGACAGGGCTAAGCAATCAGCCCCAGCATTTT | CATSEARTGLSNQPQHF
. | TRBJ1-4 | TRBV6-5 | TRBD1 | TGTGCCACTTCCGTGGGACAGAAAAATGAAAAACTGTTTTTT | CATSVGQKNEKLFF
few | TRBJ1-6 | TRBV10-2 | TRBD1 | TGCGCCAGCAGTGAGGACAGGGAAAATTCACCCCTCCACTTT | CASSEDRENSPLHF
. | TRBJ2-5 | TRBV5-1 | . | TGCGCCAGCCAACCCCTGGGGCCCCAAGAGACCCAGTACTTC | CASQPLGPQETQYF
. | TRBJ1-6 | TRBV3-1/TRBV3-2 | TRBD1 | TGTGCCAGCAGCCAAGAAGGGACAGGTTCTTCACCCCTCCACTTT | CASSQEGTGSSPLHF
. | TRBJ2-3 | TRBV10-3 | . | TGTGCCATCAGTGTGGGGAGGACTAGCACAGATACGCAGTATTTT | CAISVGRTSTDTQYF
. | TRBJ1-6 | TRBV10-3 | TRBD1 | TGTGCCATCACCGCTGACAGGGGAAATTCACCCCTCCACTTT | CAITADRGNSPLHF
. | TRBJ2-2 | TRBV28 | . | TGTGCCAGCAGTTTTGGTGCGGCGAACACCGGGGAGCTGTTTTTT | CASSFGAANTGELFF
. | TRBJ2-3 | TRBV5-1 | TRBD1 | TGCGCCAGCAGCCAACAGGGGACAGATACGCAGTATTTT | CASSQQGTDTQYF
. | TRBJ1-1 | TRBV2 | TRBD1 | TGTGCCAGCAACCGGGACAGCCTATCTCTGAACACTGAAGCTTTCTTT | CASNRDSLSLNTEAFF
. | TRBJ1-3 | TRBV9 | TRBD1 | TGTGCCAGCAGCCCGGGACAGTACTCTGGAAACACCATATATTTT | CASSPGQYSGNTIYF
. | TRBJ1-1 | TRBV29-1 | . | TGCAGCGTACAAACAGTGTTGAACACTGAAGCTTTCTTT | CSVQTVLNTEAFF